The 3 T cell receptor beta chains below were found in one sample sequenced in a study of cytomegalovirus exposure and HLA in healthy donors. Use of 60 Vbeta and 13 Jbeta primers characterized the PCR. Clones were read by immunoSEQ multiplex PCR, and TCRdb kept only the in-frame ones, dropping some. The sample contains 60,000 to 80,000 clones, under 85% of which appear only once. The sequenced material came from PBMCs. The receptors derive from a woman aged 25 to 45 in good health and CMV-seronegative.

The genes are TRBV18 and TRBJ2-1, with TRBD1 as a possible D gene (6 bases). This CDR3 is built from 15 residues. CDR1 and CDR2 from the germline V gene are KGHSH and LQKENI. Trimming stripped 5 bases from V and 9 bases from J, with 20 bases between. The CDR3 coding sequence is TGTGCCAGCTCAGAGGTTGGGACCGCAGGGGTTGAGCAGTTCTTC. Translated: CASSEVGTAGVEQFF.

V and J are TRBV10-1 and TRBJ2-3; TRBD2 matches 7 bases. This CDR3 is built from 14 residues. The junction had 4 bases not matched to a gene; V was cut back by 7 bases and J by 0 bases. CDR1 is WNHNN, CDR2 SYGVQD, per germline (reference sequence). CDR3 sequence reads: CASKAGVSTDTQYF. CDR3 DNA sequence: TGCGCCAGCAAGGCGGGGGTGAGCACAGATACGCAGTATTTT.

CDR3 in amino acids: CAWSEFVTGVTEKLFF. CDR3 DNA sequence: TGTGCCTGGAGTGAGTTCGTGACAGGAGTGACTGAAAAACTGTTTTTT. V and J are TRBV30 and TRBJ1-4, with D possibly TRBD1 on 6 matching bases. Germline CDR1 is GTSNPN and CDR2 is SVGIG (reference sequence). The CDR3 has 16 residues. Between the trimmed V and J ends, which lost 1 base and 7 bases, there was a span of 19 bases.